Listed below are T cell receptor beta chains from one sample, sequenced in a study of blood T cell repertoires in COVID-19. Generated by immunoSEQ multiplex PCR, the TCRdb table keeps only in-frame clones and is missing some. The table lists 100,000 or so clones, approximately 92% of them singletons. The source material was peripheral blood. Receptors were obtained from a man in his 70s with acute or convalescent COVID-19. Each CDR3 is given with its conserved first and last residue. The D gene is left open where the match is weak. Size values are once, few and many counts, or a class for expanded clones, and some rows have none.

>TRBV25-1|.|TRBJ2-6|.
CASRARSLSGANVLTF
TGTGCCAGCAGGGCCAGGTCCTTGTCTGGGGCCAACGTCCTGACTTTC
>TRBV2|.|TRBJ2-1|TRBD2
CASSEWRGGAKNEQFF
TGTGCCAGCAGTGAATGGCGCGGGGGGGCGAAAAATGAGCAGTTCTTC
>TRBV5-6|.|TRBJ2-7|TRBD1
CASTRLTGGYEQYF
TGTGCCAGCACCCGGTTAACAGGGGGCTACGAGCAGTACTTC
>TRBV10-3|.|TRBJ2-1|.
CAIGAQVERDEQFF
TGTGCCATCGGGGCCCAGGTCGAACGAGATGAGCAGTTCTTC
>TRBV4-2|.|TRBJ2-1|.
CASSLGTHEQFF
TGTGCCAGCAGCCTCGGGACTCATGAGCAGTTCTTC
>TRBV30|.|TRBJ1-6|TRBD1
CAWAGTDSPLHF
TGTGCCTGGGCCGGGACAGATTCACCCCTCCACTTT
>TRBV27|.|TRBJ2-7|.
CASSLLSDTAYEQYF
TGTGCCAGCAGTTTATTGTCGGACACTGCCTACGAGCAGTACTTC
>TRBV19|.|TRBJ2-3|TRBD2
CASSIGLAETDTQYF
TGTGCCAGTAGTATCGGACTAGCTGAGACAGATACGCAGTATTTT
>TRBV10-3|.|TRBJ1-3|.
CAITDERVGNTIYF
TGTGCCATCACTGACGAGAGGGTTGGAAACACCATATATTTT
>TRBV27|few|TRBJ2-7|TRBD1
CASSNQRLQGDYYEQYF
TGTGCCAGCAGCAACCAGAGGTTGCAGGGGGATTACTACGAGCAGTACTTC
>TRBV18|.|TRBJ1-2|.
CASSHRDNYGYTF
TGTGCCAGCTCGCACAGGGATAACTATGGCTACACCTTC
>TRBV7-9|.|TRBJ1-6|TRBD1
CASSYQDRLNSPLHF
TGTGCCAGCAGCTACCAGGACAGGTTGAATTCACCCCTCCACTTT
>TRBV7-9|.|TRBJ2-2|.
CASSLGTATGELFF
TGTGCCAGCAGCTTAGGGACAGCAACCGGGGAGCTGTTTTTT
>TRBV5-4|.|TRBJ2-7|TRBD1
CASSLARTGSYEQYF
TGTGCCAGCAGCTTGGCGAGGACAGGGAGCTACGAGCAGTACTTC
>TRBV10-3|.|TRBJ2-3|TRBD2
CAISEWQQGFGLAGLTSTDTQYF
TGTGCCATCAGTGAGTGGCAACAGGGATTTGGACTAGCGGGATTAACTAGCACAGATACGCAGTATTTT
>TRBV9|.|TRBJ1-6|.
CASSVGGEFGSPLHF
TGTGCCAGCAGCGTAGGGGGGGAGTTTGGTTCACCCCTCCACTTT
>TRBV28|.|TRBJ2-1|TRBD2
CASSQDRDLLAGGQDEQFF
TGTGCCAGCAGCCAAGACAGGGACCTGCTAGCGGGAGGCCAGGATGAGCAGTTCTTC